These 10 T cell receptor beta chains were all obtained from the same sample, sequenced in a study of T cell responses to AZD1222 COVID-19 vaccine. TCRdb's copy holds only in-frame clones and misses some; the assay was immunoSEQ multiplex PCR. This sample has 150,000 to 200,000 clones, with roughly 92% found just once. The sample consisted of peripheral blood, taken 28 days after the second AZD1222 dose. Receptors originate from an adult who received the AZD1222 COVID-19 vaccine.

The chain carries TRBV4-1 and TRBJ1-1; D is possibly TRBD1 (5 bases). The CDR3 contains 14 residues. V lost 4 bases and J 2 bases, leaving 11 bases between the germline ends. The germline gives CDR1 MGHRA, CDR2 YSYEKL. The CDR3 loop is CASSRRTSNTEAFF. Written as DNA, the CDR3 is TGCGCCAGCAGCCGTCGGACAAGCAACACTGAAGCTTTCTTT.

The table lists this clone with a few counts. The chain has TRBV4-1 and TRBJ2-2; the D gene is possibly TRBD2 (6 bases). The CDR3 runs to 16 residues. The V and J ends lost 0 bases and 7 bases respectively, with 15 bases between them. Germline CDR1 reads MGHRA; CDR2 reads YSYEKL. CDR3 in DNA: TGCGCCAGCAGCCAAGAAAGACTAGTAATGAGCGGGGAGCTGTTTTTT. Translating gives CASSQERLVMSGELFF.

The gene calls are TRBV6-5 and TRBJ2-7; D not resolved. Trimming pared 0 bases from V and 3 bases from J, leaving 9 bases between. This CDR3 contains 14 residues. Germline CDR1 reads MNHEY; CDR2 reads SVGAGI. This CDR3 is CASSYSPPGYEQYF. The CDR3 bases are TGTGCCAGCAGTTACTCGCCTCCGGGCTACGAGCAGTACTTC.

The chain uses TRBV9 and TRBJ1-1; D gene uncertain. The CDR3 runs 15 residues. The germline CDR1 and CDR2 sequences are SGDLS and YYNGEE. V lost 0 bases, J lost 1 base, and 10 bases lay in between. The CDR3 bases are TGTGCCAGCAGCGTAGGAGTGGGATCGAACACTGAAGCTTTCTTT. This codes for CASSVGVGSNTEAFF.

This chain joins TRBV5-1 and TRBJ2-2; TRBD1 aligns across 7 bases. Trimming took 1 base from V and 7 from J; bases not matched to a gene: 7. The CDR3 length is 15 residues. The V gene's germline CDR1 is SGHRS and CDR2 YFSETQ. The CDR3: CASSLSSRDSGELFF. CDR3 coding DNA: TGCGCCAGCAGCTTGAGTAGCCGGGACAGCGGGGAGCTGTTTTTT.

The sample holds a few counts of this clone. This sequence joins TRBV11-2 and TRBJ1-2; no definite D call. The CDR3 sequence is 13 residues long. V gave up 4 bases and J gave up 3 bases, with 9 bases separating them. Germline CDR1 reads SGHAT; CDR2 reads FQNNGV. The CDR3 loop is CASSSDGYYGYTF. CDR3 nucleotide sequence: TGTGCCAGCAGCTCTGACGGATACTATGGCTACACCTTC.

The CDR3 protein is CSVVGGMETEAFF. Here the CDR3 DNA reads TGCAGCGTTGTTGGGGGGATGGAGACTGAAGCTTTCTTT. The chain is built from TRBV29-1 and TRBJ1-1; tentatively, D is TRBD1 (5 bases). V was pared by 4 bases and J by 5 bases, with 14 bases between. CDR3 size: 13 residues. CDR1 is SQVTM, CDR2 ANQGSEA, per germline. The full variable domain, with the rest looked up from reference TRBV29-1 and TRBJ1-1, is SAVISQKPSRDICQRGTSLTIQCQVDSQVTMMFWYRQQPGQSLTLIATANQGSEATYESGFVIDKFPISRPNLTFSTLTVSNMSPEDSSIYLCSVVGGMETEAFFGQGTRLTVV.

V usage is TRBV18 and J usage is TRBJ2-2; D is possibly TRBD2 (5 bases). V lost 8 bases and J 1 base, leaving 8 bases between the germline ends. Looked up from germline, CDR1 is KGHSH and CDR2 is LQKENI. The CDR3 loop spans 13 amino acids. The DNA for the CDR3 is TGTGCCAGCCGGAGCGGGAACACCGGGGAGCTGTTTTTT. Amino acids: CASRSGNTGELFF.

The rearrangement joins TRBV4-3 to TRBJ2-5, with 9 positions matching TRBD2. This CDR3 is 17 amino acids long. Per germline, CDR1 LGHNA and CDR2 YSLEER. V was pared by 3 bases and J by 2 bases, with 10 bases of the junction left unmatched. The chain's CDR3 is CASSQWGGLARQETQYF. As DNA, the CDR3 is TGCGCCAGCAGCCAGTGGGGGGGACTAGCCCGTCAAGAGACCCAGTACTTC.

Here the CDR3 reads CSVTGLAGAETQYF. The CDR3, as DNA: TGCAGCGTTACGGGACTAGCGGGAGCCGAGACCCAGTACTTC. The chain links TRBV29-1 to TRBJ2-5; 14 positions match TRBD2. The CDR3 contains 14 residues. CDR1 is SQVTM, CDR2 ANQGSEA, per germline. The ends lost 5 bases at V and 5 bases at J; junction bases unmatched: 4. Full variable domain (outside the CDR3, taken from reference TRBV29-1 and TRBJ2-5): SAVISQKPSRDICQRGTSLTIQCQVDSQVTMMFWYRQQPGQSLTLIATANQGSEATYESGFVIDKFPISRPNLTFSTLTVSNMSPEDSSIYLCSVTGLAGAETQYFGPGTRLLVL.